This entry lists 20 T cell receptor beta chains sequenced from one sample in a study of patients and donors after allogeneic stem cell transplantation. A single record per CDR3 protein comes from TCRdb applying MiXCR to the RT-PCR reads. In the table there are under 200,000 distinct CDR3 sequences, about 29% of which are singletons. Sequencing was carried out using blood, either unsorted or a sorted T cell fraction (not recorded which). These receptors all stem from a human donor who was either an allogeneic HSCT recipient or a stem cell or donor lymphocyte infusion donor (not recorded which). It is not recorded whose cells these are; they may come from a transplant donor.

The chain uses TRBV6-5 and TRBJ2-3; 10 bases are shared with TRBD1. Germline CDR1 is MNHEY and CDR2 is SVGAGI. V dropped 0 bases and J dropped 4; count of bases not matched to a gene: 10. The CDR3 extends over 18 amino acids. CDR3 bases: TGTGCCAGCAGTTACTCGCTGGACAGGGGGTGGGACGCAGATACGCAGTATTTT. It codes for CASSYSLDRGWDADTQYF.

V is TRBV28 and J is TRBJ2-5, with D unclear. V was shortened by 3 bases and J by 5 bases, with 10 bases between the two germline ends. Germline assignment: CDR1 MDHEN and CDR2 SYDVKM. CDR3 length equals 13 residues. This CDR3 reads CASSFGGVETQYF. As DNA, the CDR3 is TGTGCCAGCAGTTTCGGTGGGGTGGAGACCCAGTACTTC.

The sample holds many counts of this clonotype. The chain carries TRBV12-3 or TRBV12-4 and TRBJ1-2; D is undetermined. The V end was cut by 3 bases, the J end by 5 bases, with 4 bases between. The CDR3 covers 11 residues. The CDR3 loop reads CASSFGYGYTF. The DNA of the CDR3 is TGTGCCAGCAGTTTTGGATATGGCTACACCTTC.

The V and J genes are TRBV29-1 and TRBJ2-1; TRBD2 matches 7 bases. CDR1 SQVTM and CDR2 ANQGSEA come from the germline V gene. The CDR3 runs to 11 residues. The CDR3 bases are TGCAACGGGGCTAGCGGTTTGGTGCAGTTCTTC. Residues: CNGASGLVQFF.

This clonotype was observed a few times. V and J are TRBV7-2 and TRBJ1-1; a possible D gene is TRBD1 (6 bases). Per germline, CDR1 SGHTA and CDR2 FQGNSA. This CDR3 spans 17 amino acids. Trimming took 3 bases from V and 1 from J, leaving 18 bases between them. The CDR3 loop reads CASSLIPQGLKNTEAFF. CDR3 sequence (DNA): TGTGCCAGCAGCTTGATCCCCCAGGGGCTGAAGAACACTGAAGCTTTCTTT.

Details on this clonotype: Germline is not matched at one junction end, which may reflect a read error. The CDR3 DNA follows: TGTGCCAGCAGTCCTGGGGGGGTCCACTATGGCTGCACCTTC. Protein sequence: CASSPGGVHYGCTF. J is TRBJ1-2 and V is TRBV12-3 or TRBV12-4; maybe TRBD1 (5 bases). This CDR3 is 14 amino acids long.

The chain has TRBV5-1 and TRBJ2-1; tentatively, D is TRBD2 (6 bases). The CDR3 loop spans 15 amino acids. V was cut by 0 bases and J by 2 bases, with 9 bases left in between. The V gene's germline CDR1 is SGHRS and CDR2 YFSETQ. The CDR3 is CASSLGAGPYNEQFF. Written as DNA, the CDR3 is TGCGCCAGCAGCTTGGGGGCGGGACCCTACAATGAGCAGTTCTTC.

In this sample, this clonotype turned up a few times. The chain couples TRBV5-1 to TRBJ1-2; D gene unclear. Germline V gives CDR1 SGHRS, CDR2 YFSETQ. Deletions cut 0 bases from V and 4 bases from J, with 10 bases between. The CDR3 is made up of 14 amino acids. The CDR3 reads CASSLVDTAYGYTF. Here the CDR3 DNA reads TGCGCCAGCAGCTTGGTAGACACAGCCTATGGCTACACCTTC.

V gene TRBV20-1 combines with J gene TRBJ2-1; D remains ambiguous. With 6 bases removed from V and 0 bases from J, the gap between germline ends came to 9 bases. Germline V CDR1 and CDR2: DFQATT, SNEGSKA (reference sequence). The CDR3 runs to 13 residues. The CDR3 DNA reads TGCAGTGCCATGGACCTCTCCTACAATGAGCAGTTCTTC. It encodes CSAMDLSYNEQFF.

This clonotype showed up just a few times. The chain uses TRBV7-9 and TRBJ2-1, with 9 bases that match TRBD1. Trimming took 4 bases from V and 11 from J; bases not matched to a gene: 6. The CDR3 spans 13 residues. Germline V gene lookup returns CDR1 SEHNR and CDR2 FQNEAQ (reference sequence). The CDR3 spells CASSSLDRGKQFF. In nucleotides, the CDR3 is TGTGCCAGCAGCTCTCTCGACAGGGGGAAGCAGTTCTTC.

This rearrangement joins TRBV5-6 to TRBJ1-5; weak D call: TRBD1 (5 bases). The CDR3 length is 15 residues. V lost 0 bases to trimming and J lost 5 bases, with 12 bases between them. Germline CDR1 is SGHDT and CDR2 is YYEEEE. The CDR3 DNA reads as TGTGCCAGCAGCTTGGGTGGGGCAGCTCATCAGCCCCAGCATTTT. It yields the protein CASSLGGAAHQPQHF.

A few counts support this clonotype. The chain uses TRBV9 and TRBJ1-5; D might be TRBD1 (6 bases). The V and J ends lost 0 bases and 5 bases respectively, with 12 bases between them. The V gene's germline CDR1 is SGDLS and CDR2 YYNGEE. This CDR3 comprises 15 residues. The CDR3 sequence: CASSVVAGVDQPQHF. As DNA, the CDR3 is TGTGCCAGCAGCGTAGTTGCAGGGGTGGATCAGCCCCAGCATTTT. Complete variable domain (other parts from reference TRBV9 and TRBJ1-5): DSGVTQTPKHLITATGQRVTLRCSPRSGDLSVYWYQQSLDQGLQFLIQYYNGEERAKGNILERFSAQQFPDLHSELNLSSLELGDSALYFCASSVVAGVDQPQHFGDGTRLSIL.

The J gene is TRBJ2-7, the V gene TRBV6-2 or TRBV6-3, with 7 nucleotides matching TRBD1. V gave up 5 bases and J gave up 2 bases; unmatched junction bases: 6. Germline-derived CDR1 and CDR2 are MNHEY and SVGEGT. The CDR3 spans 14 residues. DNA for the CDR3: TGTGCCAGCAGTCGACAGGGATTTCCCTACGAGCAGTACTTC. Encoded protein: CASSRQGFPYEQYF.

This clonotype was detected only a few times. The rearrangement uses TRBV6-2 or TRBV6-3 and TRBJ2-2; D gene ambiguous. From germline, CDR1 is MNHEY and CDR2 SVGEGT. The CDR3 is 15 residues long. Trimming removed 2 bases at V and 4 bases at J, with 11 bases between. CDR3 bases: TGTGCCAGCAGTTACCGGGCAGCAACCACCGGGGAGCTGTTTTTT. Residues: CASSYRAATTGELFF.

This chain connects TRBV6-5 to TRBJ2-7; 7 nucleotides line up with TRBD1. The CDR3 extends over 15 amino acids. Germline loops: CDR1 MNHEY, CDR2 SVGAGI. V lost 6 bases and J lost 1; bases outside the gene matches: 9. CDR3 residues: CASSHRQGGSYEQYF. CDR3 DNA sequence: TGTGCCAGCAGCCATCGACAGGGTGGGTCCTACGAGCAGTACTTC.

Ten or more counts support this clonotype. This rearrangement joins TRBV15 to TRBJ1-1; TRBD1 matches 7 bases. The CDR3 is 15 amino acids. V was pared by 0 bases and J by 4 bases, with 5 bases of the junction left unmatched. Germline V gene data show CDR1 as LNHNV and CDR2 as YYDKDF (reference sequence). The CDR3 region is CATSRDTGQSTEAFF. The DNA for the CDR3 is TGTGCCACCAGCAGAGATACGGGACAGAGCACTGAAGCTTTCTTT.

The chain joins TRBV20-1 to TRBJ2-4; 9 nucleotides match TRBD1. Trimming cost V 6 bases and J 7 bases; bases outside gene matches: 7. CDR3 size: 13 residues. From germline, CDR1 is DFQATT and CDR2 SNEGSKA (reference sequence). CDR3 region: CSAETGGWNIQYF. CDR3 nucleotide sequence: TGCAGTGCAGAAACAGGGGGCTGGAACATTCAGTACTTC.

This chain connects TRBV6-2 or TRBV6-3 to TRBJ1-2; TRBD1 might be the D (6 bases). Trimming took off 1 base at V and 6 bases at J, with 12 bases between the two ends. The germline gives CDR1 MNHEY, CDR2 SVGEGT. The CDR3 is 14 residues long. CDR3 nucleotides: TGTGCCAGCAGTTACTGGACAGCACCGGATGGCTACACCTTC. Protein sequence: CASSYWTAPDGYTF.

The chain is built from TRBV29-1 and TRBJ2-7; 7 bases map to TRBD2. The CDR3 runs to 14 residues. CDR1 is SQVTM, CDR2 ANQGSEA, per germline. J was trimmed by 3 bases and V by 3 bases; bases with no gene match: 8. The CDR3 reads CSVEGGYDDYEQYF. CDR3 coding DNA: TGCAGCGTTGAGGGGGGGTACGATGACTACGAGCAGTACTTC.

This clonotype has at least ten counts. At one end the junction does not follow the germline gene, possibly because of a read error. This chain links TRBV7-3 with TRBJ2-2; no firm D call. The CDR3 is made up of 14 amino acids. CDR1 is SGHTA, CDR2 FQGTGA, per germline. CDR3: CASSVTENTGELFF. The CDR3 coding sequence is TGTGCCAGCAGCGTAACAGAGAACACCGGGGAGCTGTTTTTT.